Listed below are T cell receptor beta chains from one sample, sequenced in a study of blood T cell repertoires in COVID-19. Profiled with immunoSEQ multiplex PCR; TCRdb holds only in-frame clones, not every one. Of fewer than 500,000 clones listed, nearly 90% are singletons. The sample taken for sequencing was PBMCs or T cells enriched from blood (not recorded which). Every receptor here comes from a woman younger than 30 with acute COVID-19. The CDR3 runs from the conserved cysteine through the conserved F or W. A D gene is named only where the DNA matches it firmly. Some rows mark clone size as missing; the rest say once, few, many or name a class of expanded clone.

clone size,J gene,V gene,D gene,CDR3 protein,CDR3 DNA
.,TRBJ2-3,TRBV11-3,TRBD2,CASSLGTSRSDTQYF,TGTGCCAGCAGCTTAGGGACTAGCCGATCAGATACGCAGTATTTT
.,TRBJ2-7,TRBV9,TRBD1,CASSVEVTGLYEQYF,TGTGCCAGCAGCGTAGAAGTGACAGGGCTCTACGAGCAGTACTTC
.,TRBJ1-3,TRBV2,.,CASRQGRIGNTIYF,TGTGCCAGCCGCCAGGGGCGGATAGGAAACACCATATATTTT
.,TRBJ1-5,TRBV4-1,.,CASSQVENRQPQHF,TGCGCCAGCAGCCAAGTTGAGAACAGGCAGCCCCAGCATTTT
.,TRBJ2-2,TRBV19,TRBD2,CASSIPGLAGLGELFF,TGTGCCAGTAGTATACCCGGGCTAGCGGGACTCGGGGAGCTGTTTTTT
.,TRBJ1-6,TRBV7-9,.,CASSLAEAISHSPLHF,TGTGCCAGCAGCTTAGCAGAGGCCATTTCTCATTCACCCCTCCACTTT
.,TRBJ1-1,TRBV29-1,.,CSVNGNAEAFF,TGCAGCGTCAACGGTAACGCTGAAGCTTTCTTT
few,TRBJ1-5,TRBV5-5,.,CASSLAGFDQPQHF,TGTGCCAGCAGCCTAGCAGGTTTCGATCAGCCCCAGCATTTT
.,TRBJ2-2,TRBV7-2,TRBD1,CASSHRDSDTGELFF,TGTGCCAGCAGCCACCGGGACAGCGACACCGGGGAGCTGTTTTTT
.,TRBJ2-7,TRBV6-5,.,CASRTVGAPYEQYF,TGTGCCAGCCGTACCGTGGGAGCGCCCTACGAGCAGTACTTC
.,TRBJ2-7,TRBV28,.,CASSLMGQVRYYEQYF,TGTGCCAGCAGTTTAATGGGACAAGTAAGGTACTACGAGCAGTACTTC
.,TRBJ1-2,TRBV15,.,CATSAGLGRDNYGYTF,TGTGCCACCAGCGCAGGTTTGGGCAGGGATAACTATGGCTACACCTTC
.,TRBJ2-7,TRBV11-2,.,CASRSGVHEQYF,TGTGCCAGCAGGTCAGGGGTACACGAGCAGTACTTC
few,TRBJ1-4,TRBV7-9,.,CASSFRAGPTNEKLFF,TGTGCCAGCAGCTTCCGGGCAGGGCCAACTAATGAAAAACTGTTTTTT
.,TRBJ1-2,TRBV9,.,CASSVGSSAYGYTF,TGTGCCAGCAGCGTAGGGAGTTCGGCCTATGGCTACACCTTC
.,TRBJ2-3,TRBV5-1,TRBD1,CASSRMTGASTDTQYF,TGCGCCAGCAGCAGAATGACAGGGGCTAGCACAGATACGCAGTATTTT
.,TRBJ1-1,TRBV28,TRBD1,CASSLYTTGAYPEAFF,TGTGCCAGCAGTTTATACACGACAGGGGCGTACCCTGAAGCTTTCTTT
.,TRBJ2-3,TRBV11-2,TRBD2,CASSLGAGADTQYF,TGTGCCAGCAGCTTAGGAGCGGGGGCAGATACGCAGTATTTT
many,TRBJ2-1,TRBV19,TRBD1,CASTRTGRYNEQFF,TGTGCCAGTACCAGGACAGGGAGGTACAATGAGCAGTTCTTC
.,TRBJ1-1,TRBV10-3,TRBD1,CAISAPGQGTEAFF,TGTGCCATCAGTGCACCTGGACAGGGCACTGAAGCTTTCTTT
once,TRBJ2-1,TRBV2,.,CASGYDRDYEQFF,TGTGCCAGCGGATACGACAGGGACTATGAGCAGTTCTTC
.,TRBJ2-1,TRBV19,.,CASSIGGPNEQFF,TGTGCCAGTAGTATCGGGGGGCCTAATGAGCAGTTCTTC
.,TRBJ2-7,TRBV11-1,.,CASSLAAAGRTYEQYF,TGTGCCAGCAGCTTAGCGGCGGCGGGGCGAACCTACGAGCAGTACTTC
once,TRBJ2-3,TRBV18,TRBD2,CASSPRTSGGVIADTQYF,TGTGCCAGCTCACCCCGGACTAGCGGGGGGGTAATCGCAGATACGCAGTATTTT
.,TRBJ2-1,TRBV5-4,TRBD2,CASSRTSGSLNEQFF,TGTGCCAGCAGCCGGACTAGCGGGAGTTTAAATGAGCAGTTCTTC
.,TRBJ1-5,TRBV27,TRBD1,CASSLRGLQGAELSNQPQHF,TGTGCCAGCAGTTTAAGGGGGCTACAGGGGGCGGAACTTAGCAATCAGCCCCAGCATTTT
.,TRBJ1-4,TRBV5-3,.,CARSLVSVNEKLFF,TGTGCCAGAAGCTTGGTATCGGTTAATGAAAAACTGTTTTTT
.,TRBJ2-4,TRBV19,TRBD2,CASRDSGGAVNIQYF,TGTGCCAGTAGGGATAGCGGGGGGGCCGTAAACATTCAGTACTTC
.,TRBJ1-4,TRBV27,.,CASSFSTAANEKLFF,TGTGCCAGCAGTTTCTCGACAGCCGCTAATGAAAAACTGTTTTTT
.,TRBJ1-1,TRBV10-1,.,CASSGLRNTEAFF,TGCGCCAGCAGCGGTCTGCGGAACACTGAAGCTTTCTTT
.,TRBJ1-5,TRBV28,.,CASRQGRQPQHF,TGTGCCAGCAGACAGGGCAGGCAGCCCCAGCATTTT
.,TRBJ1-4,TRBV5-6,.,CASSLGAYNEKLFF,TGTGCCAGCAGCTTGGGGGCTTATAATGAAAAACTGTTTTTT
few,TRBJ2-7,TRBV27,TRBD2,CASSGGTSGRRYEQYF,TGTGCCAGCAGTGGGGGGACTAGCGGGAGACGGTACGAGCAGTACTTC
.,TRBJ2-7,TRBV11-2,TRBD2,CASKRGSSYEQYF,TGTGCCAGCAAGCGGGGGAGCTCCTACGAGCAGTACTTC
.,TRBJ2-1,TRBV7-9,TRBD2,CASSLTSGSSNEQFF,TGTGCCAGCAGCTTAACTAGCGGGAGTAGCAATGAGCAGTTCTTC
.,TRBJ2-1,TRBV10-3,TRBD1,CAISESTGSYNEQFF,TGTGCCATCAGTGAGTCGACAGGGTCCTACAATGAGCAGTTCTTC
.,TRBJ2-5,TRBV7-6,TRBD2,CASSRGGPQETQYF,TGTGCCAGCAGCCGCGGGGGGCCGCAAGAGACCCAGTACTTC
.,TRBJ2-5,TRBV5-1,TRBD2,CASSRSGVQETQYF,TGCGCCAGCAGCCGGAGCGGGGTCCAAGAGACCCAGTACTTC
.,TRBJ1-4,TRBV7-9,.,CASSLDGQTFEKLFF,TGTGCCAGCAGCTTAGACGGACAGACTTTTGAAAAACTGTTTTTT
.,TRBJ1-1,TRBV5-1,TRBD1,CASSLQGQGAVGAEAFF,TGCGCCAGCAGCTTGCAAGGACAGGGGGCTGTCGGGGCTGAAGCTTTCTTT
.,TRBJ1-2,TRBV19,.,CASSAPRGSYGYTF,TGTGCCAGTAGTGCCCCCAGGGGATCCTATGGCTACACCTTC
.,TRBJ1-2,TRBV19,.,CASSRDKGGYTF,TGTGCCAGTAGTCGGGACAAAGGTGGCTACACCTTC
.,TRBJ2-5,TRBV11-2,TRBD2,CASSTILAGVGETQYF,TGTGCCAGCAGCACCATACTAGCGGGAGTGGGTGAGACCCAGTACTTC